Following are 10 T cell receptor beta chains from one sample sequenced in a study of OX40 agonist ivuxolimab in advanced cancers. Data came from immunoSEQ multiplex PCR; TCRdb stores just in-frame clones and leaves some out. The sample includes 50,000 to 65,000 clones, nearly 90% of them seen just once. This sample comprised CD4+ or CD8+ T cells sorted from blood, obtained in a trial of the OX40 agonist ivuxolimab. Receptor source: an adult with an advanced solid tumor such as melanoma, head and neck, liver or kidney cancer.

The chain recombines TRBV7-6 with TRBJ2-3; TRBD2 matches 12 bases. The CDR3 loop spans 14 amino acids. V shed 7 bases, J shed 9 bases, and the junction held 8 bases outside the gene matches. CDR1 and CDR2 from the germline V gene are SGHVS and FNYEAQ. The CDR3 coding sequence is TGTGCCAGCATGACTAGCGGGGGCCAAACCACGCAGTATTTT. Encoded protein: CASMTSGGQTTQYF.

The rearrangement joins TRBV10-3 to TRBJ2-1, with D unresolved. CDR3 length: 11 amino acids. Germline values: CDR1 ENHRY, CDR2 SYGVKD. Trimming took off 11 bases at V and 4 bases at J, with 9 bases between the two ends. CDR3 bases: TGTGCCGCCGCCTCATACAATGAGCAGTTCTTC. Its protein is CAAASYNEQFF.

Concerning this clone itself: One end of the junction varies from germline; a read error may be responsible. Different DNA sequences within this sample yield the same CDR3. The rearrangement links TRBV6-4 to TRBJ2-3; TRBD2 matches at 12 bases. CDR1 is MRHNA, CDR2 SNTAGT, per germline. The CDR3 length is 16 residues. The CDR3: CASSGLAGTSTDTQYF. The DNA for the CDR3 is TGCGCCAGCAGTGGACTAGCGGGGACCTCCACAGATACGCAGTATTTT.

J is TRBJ1-1 and V is TRBV7-3; TRBD1 might be the D (5 bases). The CDR3 is 14 residues long. Germline V gives CDR1 SGHTA, CDR2 FQGTGA. Trimming shortened V by 2 bases and J by 4 bases, and 11 bases separated the two germline ends. CDR3 region: CASSLDPGGTEAFF. CDR3 DNA sequence: TGTGCCAGCAGCTTAGATCCGGGGGGCACTGAAGCTTTCTTT.

The V gene is TRBV13, the J gene TRBJ1-1; the D gene is possibly TRBD1 (5 bases). CDR3 length: 17 amino acids. The germline V and J ends were trimmed by 2 bases and 1 base, with 17 bases remaining between them. Per the germline V gene, CDR1 is PRHDT and CDR2 is FYEKMQ (reference sequence). CDR3 nucleotide sequence: TGTGCCAGCAGCTTAAGGGCTAAGGGACGGCCGAACACTGAAGCTTTCTTT. Its translation is CASSLRAKGRPNTEAFF.

This chain joins TRBV2 and TRBJ1-5; 7 nucleotides align to TRBD1. The junction had 13 bases not matched to a gene; V was cut back by 6 bases and J by 8 bases. The CDR3 covers 15 residues. Germline V CDR1 and CDR2: SNHLY, FYNNEI. In nucleotides, the CDR3 is TGTGCCAGCAGAGACGGGGACAGTCGAGGGGAGCCCCAGCATTTT. It yields the protein CASRDGDSRGEPQHF. The full variable domain, completed using reference TRBV2 and TRBJ1-5, is EPEVTQTPSHQVTQMGQEVILRCVPISNHLYFYWYRQILGQKVEFLVSFYNNEISEKSEIFDDQFSVERPDGSNFTLKIRSTKLEDSAMYFCASRDGDSRGEPQHFGDGTRLSIL.

The genes are TRBV19 and TRBJ2-1; possibly TRBD1 for D (6 bases). CDR1 is LNHDA and CDR2 is SQIVND in the germline V gene (reference sequence). This CDR3 contains 13 residues. V was pared by 7 bases and J by 9 bases, with 16 bases between. CDR3 nucleotides: TGTGCCAGTACCCCCCAGTTACAGGGTGAGCAGTTCTTC. Translation gives CASTPQLQGEQFF.

In its sample, this clone was seen a few times. The J gene is TRBJ2-1, the V gene TRBV10-3; possible D gene TRBD2, 6 bases. The CDR3 runs to 14 residues. V was trimmed by 4 bases and J by 3 bases, leaving 10 bases between them. Per germline, CDR1 ENHRY and CDR2 SYGVKD. Written as DNA, the CDR3 is TGTGCCATCAGTGCGGGACTCCACTACAATGAGCAGTTCTTC. Its translation: CAISAGLHYNEQFF.

Concerning this clone: An end of the junction differs from the germline gene, which may be a read error. The chain joins TRBV6-5 to TRBJ1-2; no firm D call. This CDR3 is 14 amino acids long. Per germline, CDR1 MNHEY and CDR2 SVGAGI. The CDR3 protein is CASSRIGSTGPGLF. CDR3 bases: TGTGCCAGCAGTCGAATCGGGTCTACCGGGCCGGGCCTCTTC.

This chain joins TRBV5-4 and TRBJ1-1, with 9 bases that match TRBD1. The CDR3 is 15 residues long. V shed 4 bases and J 5 bases; nucleotides not matched to a gene: 9. Germline CDR1 is SGHNT and CDR2 is YYREEE (reference sequence). CDR3 bases: TGTGCCAGCAGCCCTCAACAGGGGGCGAAGACTGAAGCTTTCTTT. This codes for CASSPQQGAKTEAFF. Drawing the rest from reference TRBV5-4 and TRBJ1-1, the complete variable domain is ETGVTQSPTHLIKTRGQQVTLRCSSQSGHNTVSWYQQALGQGPQFIFQYYREEENGRGNFPPRFSGLQFPNYSSELNVNALELDDSALYLCASSPQQGAKTEAFFGQGTRLTVV.